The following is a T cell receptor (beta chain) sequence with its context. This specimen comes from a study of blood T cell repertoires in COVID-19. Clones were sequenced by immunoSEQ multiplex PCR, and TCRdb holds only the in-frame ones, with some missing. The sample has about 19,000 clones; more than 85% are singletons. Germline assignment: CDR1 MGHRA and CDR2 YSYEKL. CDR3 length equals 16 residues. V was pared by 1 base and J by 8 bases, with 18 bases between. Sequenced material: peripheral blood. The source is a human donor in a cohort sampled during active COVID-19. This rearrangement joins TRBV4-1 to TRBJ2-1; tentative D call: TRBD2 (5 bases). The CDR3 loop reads CASSQGETIPPYEQFF. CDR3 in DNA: TGCGCCAGCAGCCAAGGGGAGACTATTCCCCCCTATGAGCAGTTCTTC.